Presented here are 32 T cell receptor beta chains from one specimen sequenced in a study of control samples from healthy donors and cancer patients. Here immunoSEQ multiplex PCR was the method, and the copy in TCRdb shows in-frame clones only, minus some. The sample yields some 73,000 clones, roughly 94% seen once. Sequenced sample: blood. The source is a woman aged 40 to 50 in good health.

The rearrangement joins TRBV6-5 to TRBJ1-4; D unclear. Per the germline V gene, CDR1 is MNHEY and CDR2 is SVGAGI. Trimming stripped 2 bases from V and 4 bases from J, with 11 bases between. The CDR3 runs 15 residues. CDR3 loop: CASSYSWLNNEKLFF. As DNA, the CDR3 is TGTGCCAGCAGTTACAGCTGGCTTAATAATGAAAAACTGTTTTTT.

CDR3 DNA: TGCGCCAGCAGTGCGGGAGCGGGAAGCTCCTACGAGCAGTACTTC. It specifies CASSAGAGSSYEQYF. The rearrangement links TRBV10-1 to TRBJ2-7; 7 nucleotides line up with TRBD2. Germline CDR1 WNHNN, CDR2 SYGVQD (reference sequence). V lost 4 bases and J lost 0; bases outside the gene matches: 6. The CDR3 spans 15 residues.

The CDR3 DNA reads TGTGCCTGGAGTGAACACGGTAACTATGGCTACACCTTC. It yields the protein CAWSEHGNYGYTF. The chain has TRBV30 and TRBJ1-2; unclear D gene. V lost 1 base and J 1 base, leaving 7 bases between the germline ends. The germline gives CDR1 GTSNPN, CDR2 SVGIG (reference sequence). This CDR3 has 13 amino acids.

The sample holds one count of this clone. This rearrangement joins TRBV5-4 to TRBJ1-1; D remains ambiguous. From germline, CDR1 is SGHNT and CDR2 YYREEE (reference sequence). This CDR3 comprises 14 residues. The ends were cut back, 1 base at V and 2 bases at J, with 9 bases in the middle. The CDR3 here is CASSLITLNTEAFF. The CDR3 DNA is TGTGCCAGCAGCTTGATAACCCTCAACACTGAAGCTTTCTTT.

The chain recombines TRBV29-1 with TRBJ1-6; D is unresolved. CDR1 is SQVTM, CDR2 ANQGSEA, per germline. The CDR3 is made up of 13 amino acids. V lost 4 bases and J 10 bases, leaving 14 bases between the germline ends. This CDR3 reads CSVGGGKESPLHF. DNA of the CDR3: TGCAGCGTTGGTGGTGGGAAGGAGTCACCCCTCCACTTT. The full variable domain, completed using reference TRBV29-1 and TRBJ1-6, is SAVISQKPSRDICQRGTSLTIQCQVDSQVTMMFWYRQQPGQSLTLIATANQGSEATYESGFVIDKFPISRPNLTFSTLTVSNMSPEDSSIYLCSVGGGKESPLHFGNGTRLTVT.

This sequence joins TRBV5-1 and TRBJ2-3, with D unclear. Trimming left V 4 bases short and J 6 bases short, with 18 bases between. The CDR3 extends over 15 amino acids. In germline, CDR1 is SGHRS, CDR2 YFSETQ. CDR3 nucleotides: TGCGCCAGCAGCCCGGTGGGCAGTCCAGTGGATACGCAGTATTTT. It yields the protein CASSPVGSPVDTQYF.

This clone appeared once. The rearrangement joins TRBV15 to TRBJ2-7; D call uncertain. CDR1 is LNHNV and CDR2 is YYDKDF in the germline V gene (reference sequence). This CDR3 region has 13 residues. V was pared by 5 bases and J by 5 bases, with 13 bases between. The CDR3, as DNA: TGTGCCACCAGCTTAGGAGTTAGGGACGAGCAGTACTTC. As protein: CATSLGVRDEQYF.

The chain employs TRBV7-2 and TRBJ1-2, with D hard to call. Trimming took off 4 bases at V and 2 bases at J, with 11 bases between the two ends. CDR1 SGHTA and CDR2 FQGNSA come from the germline V gene. The CDR3 length is 14 residues. CDR3 region: CASSWKGSNYGYTF. In DNA form, the CDR3 reads TGTGCCAGCAGCTGGAAGGGCTCCAACTATGGCTACACCTTC.

The chain employs TRBV5-1 and TRBJ1-1; D is unclear. The CDR3 runs to 15 residues. Trimming pared 0 bases from V and 4 bases from J, leaving 13 bases between. Germline CDR1 reads SGHRS; CDR2 reads YFSETQ. CDR3 protein: CASSLDISRGTEAFF. The CDR3, as DNA: TGCGCCAGCAGCTTGGACATCTCCCGGGGCACTGAAGCTTTCTTT.

The rearrangement joins TRBV19 to TRBJ1-1, with a weak D call TRBD1 (6 bases). This CDR3 region has 13 residues. V dropped 10 bases and J dropped 3 bases, with 15 bases sitting between them. Germline lookup yields CDR1 LNHDA and CDR2 SQIVND (reference sequence). The CDR3 sequence: CATRTAQDTEAFF. The CDR3 DNA is TGTGCCACTCGGACAGCCCAAGACACTGAAGCTTTCTTT.

This chain uses TRBV6-5 with TRBJ2-7; 12 bases are shared with TRBD2. The CDR3 has 13 residues. J was trimmed by 5 bases and V by 6 bases; bases with no gene match: 2. Germline V CDR1 and CDR2: MNHEY, SVGAGI. This chain's CDR3 is CASRLAGGDEQYF. The CDR3 nucleotides are TGTGCCAGCAGGCTAGCGGGAGGGGACGAGCAGTACTTC.

The chain combines TRBV9 with TRBJ2-1; the match to TRBD2 covers 10 bases. The CDR3 is 14 amino acids. V gave up 6 bases and J gave up 7 bases; unmatched junction bases: 7. Germline V gene sequence: CDR1 SGDLS, CDR2 YYNGEE. The CDR3 coding sequence is TGTGCCAGCAATATAGCGGGAGGCCTTAATGAGCAGTTCTTC. Protein product: CASNIAGGLNEQFF. The whole variable domain, remainder taken from reference TRBV9 and TRBJ2-1, is DSGVTQTPKHLITATGQRVTLRCSPRSGDLSVYWYQQSLDQGLQFLIQYYNGEERAKGNILERFSAQQFPDLHSELNLSSLELGDSALYFCASNIAGGLNEQFFGPGTRLTVL.

V gene TRBV28 combines with J gene TRBJ1-2; 9 bases are a match to TRBD1. Germline V gives CDR1 MDHEN, CDR2 SYDVKM. V was pared by 6 bases and J by 7 bases, with 6 bases of the junction left unmatched. This CDR3 spans 13 amino acids. This CDR3 reads CASSSGTGLGYTF. The CDR3 DNA reads as TGTGCCAGCAGCAGCGGGACAGGGCTTGGCTACACCTTC.

The chain links TRBV3-1 (or the pseudogene TRBV3-2) to TRBJ1-1, with D hard to call. V was cut by 1 base and J by 5 bases, with 8 bases left in between. Germline CDR1 LGHDT, CDR2 YNNKEL (reference sequence). This CDR3 is built from 13 residues. The CDR3 here is CASSQGPSTEAFF. The CDR3 region has the DNA TGTGCCAGCAGCCAAGGGCCCAGTACTGAAGCTTTCTTT.

The chain joins TRBV24-1 to TRBJ2-1, with D unresolved. The CDR3 length is 13 residues. Trimming removed 10 bases at V and 3 bases at J, with 12 bases between. CDR1 KGHDR and CDR2 SFDVKD come from the germline V gene. The CDR3 loop reads CATRAEDYNEQFF. The CDR3 nucleotides are TGTGCCACACGGGCGGAAGACTACAATGAGCAGTTCTTC.

The genes are TRBV29-1 and TRBJ1-4; the match to TRBD1 covers 9 bases. Germline V gene data show CDR1 as SQVTM and CDR2 as ANQGSEA. This CDR3 has 14 residues. J gave up 5 bases and V 5 bases, and 6 bases lay outside the gene matches. The CDR3 region is CSVRDRETNEKLFF. In nucleotides, the CDR3 is TGCAGCGTTCGGGACAGGGAAACCAATGAAAAACTGTTTTTT.

V and J are TRBV5-1 and TRBJ1-4; possibly TRBD1 for D (5 bases). CDR1 is SGHRS, CDR2 YFSETQ, per germline. V was clipped by 4 bases and J by 2 bases, with 15 bases between them. CDR3 length equals 16 residues. The chain's CDR3 is CASSRDPIGTNEKLFF. The CDR3 nucleotides are TGCGCCAGCAGCCGGGACCCTATTGGGACTAATGAAAAACTGTTTTTT.

V and J are TRBV6-5 and TRBJ2-2; D might be TRBD2 (6 bases). The CDR3 is 15 amino acids. Germline assignment: CDR1 MNHEY and CDR2 SVGAGI. The V gene lost 9 bases and the J gene lost 0 bases, with 14 bases spanning the gap. CDR3 loop: CASQGGGTNTGELFF. CDR3 DNA: TGTGCCAGTCAAGGTGGGGGGACGAACACCGGGGAGCTGTTTTTT.

This CDR3 is CASSPRQGATYEQYF. The CDR3 DNA reads as TGTGCCAGCTCACCAAGACAGGGGGCCACCTACGAGCAGTACTTC. The chain couples TRBV18 to TRBJ2-7, with 10 bases identical to TRBD1. V was pared by 2 bases and J by 2 bases, with 3 bases of the junction left unmatched. The CDR3 is 15 residues long. The germline V gene has CDR1 KGHSH and CDR2 LQKENI.

This chain links TRBV27 with TRBJ1-2, with TRBD1 as a possible D gene (6 bases). Trimming stripped 1 base from V and 5 bases from J, with 26 bases between. Looked up from germline, CDR1 is MNHEY and CDR2 is SMNVEV (reference sequence). The CDR3 runs to 19 residues. Written as DNA, the CDR3 is TGTGCCAGCAGTTTATTTCAGGTTAGGACAGTTCCGTCCATATATGGCTACACCTTC. As protein: CASSLFQVRTVPSIYGYTF.

The chain combines TRBV20-1 with TRBJ1-6; D gene uncertain. Germline V CDR1 and CDR2: DFQATT, SNEGSKA (reference sequence). CDR3 size: 12 residues. V dropped 3 bases and J dropped 6 bases, with 6 bases sitting between them. CDR3 DNA: TGCAGTGCTAGTAACCTTAATTCACCCCTCCACTTT. Residues: CSASNLNSPLHF.

The chain has TRBV6-5 and TRBJ1-2; D unclear. Germline CDR1 MNHEY, CDR2 SVGAGI. The germline V and J ends were trimmed by 5 bases and 0 bases, with 4 bases remaining between them. The CDR3 covers 12 residues. CDR3 sequence (DNA): TGTGCCAGCAGTCCTTCTAACTATGGCTACACCTTC. This sequence encodes CASSPSNYGYTF.

The V call is TRBV7-3, the J call TRBJ2-5, with D possibly being TRBD1 (6 bases). Germline V gene lookup returns CDR1 SGHTA and CDR2 FQGTGA. Trimming stripped 0 bases from V and 5 bases from J, with 10 bases between. There are 14 residues in the CDR3. CDR3 amino acids: CASSLTGASETQYF. The CDR3, as DNA: TGTGCCAGCAGCTTAACGGGGGCTTCCGAGACCCAGTACTTC.

A few counts support this clone. The rearrangement links TRBV30 to TRBJ2-7, with a tentative D call TRBD2 (6 bases). The CDR3 extends over 14 amino acids. Trimming pared 7 bases from V and 0 bases from J, leaving 16 bases between. CDR1 is GTSNPN, CDR2 SVGIG, per germline (reference sequence). CDR3 sequence: CASSFGLLSYEQYF. In nucleotides, the CDR3 is TGTGCCTCTTCTTTCGGACTACTCTCCTACGAGCAGTACTTC.

The chain uses TRBV7-9 and TRBJ1-4, with no clear D. Germline assignment: CDR1 SEHNR and CDR2 FQNEAQ (reference sequence). This CDR3 has 12 amino acids. The germline V and J ends were trimmed by 3 bases and 11 bases, with 10 bases remaining between them. The CDR3 nucleotides read TGTGCCAGCAGCTTGATCGAAGGCAAACTGTTTTTT. Residues: CASSLIEGKLFF.

The J gene is TRBJ2-3, the V gene TRBV9, with D unresolved. This CDR3 has 11 residues. Deletions cut 7 bases from V and 0 bases from J, with 3 bases between. Germline CDR1 and CDR2: SGDLS and YYNGEE. The chain's CDR3 is CASASTDTQYF. The CDR3 region has the DNA TGTGCCAGCGCAAGCACAGATACGCAGTATTTT.

The rearrangement links TRBV6-5 to TRBJ1-2; 7 nucleotides line up with TRBD1. This CDR3 has 13 amino acids. Germline CDR1 is MNHEY and CDR2 is SVGAGI. The trim removed 4 bases at V and 5 bases at J, leaving 4 bases unmatched. For the CDR3, the DNA is TGTGCCAGCAGTTGGTCAGGGGGGTATGGCTACACCTTC. The encoded protein is CASSWSGGYGYTF.

The gene calls are TRBV5-4 and TRBJ1-4; D is uncertain. The CDR3 is made up of 12 amino acids. Germline V gene data show CDR1 as SGHNT and CDR2 as YYREEE (reference sequence). Trimming pared 2 bases from V and 4 bases from J, leaving 3 bases between. The CDR3 region is CASSFLNEKLFF. The CDR3 DNA sequence: TGTGCCAGCAGCTTTCTTAATGAAAAACTGTTTTTT.

The genes are TRBV6-6 and TRBJ2-7; a possible D gene is TRBD1 (5 bases). The CDR3 extends over 13 amino acids. Germline CDR1 and CDR2: MNHNY and SVGAGI (reference sequence). V dropped 6 bases and J dropped 2 bases, with 11 bases sitting between them. The CDR3 reads CASSFKGPYEQYF. CDR3 in DNA: TGTGCCAGCAGCTTTAAGGGGCCCTACGAGCAGTACTTC.

The rearrangement uses TRBV27 and TRBJ1-1; D possibly corresponds to TRBD1 (6 bases). Germline assignment: CDR1 MNHEY and CDR2 SMNVEV (reference sequence). The CDR3 length is 13 residues. The germline V and J ends were trimmed by 6 bases and 3 bases, with 11 bases remaining between them. The CDR3 region is CASRAGGHTEAFF. Written as DNA, the CDR3 is TGTGCCAGCAGGGCGGGGGGGCACACTGAAGCTTTCTTT.

This sequence joins TRBV6-2 or TRBV6-3 and TRBJ1-5; D may be TRBD1 (6 bases). Between the trimmed V and J ends, which lost 2 bases and 4 bases, there was a span of 12 bases. The CDR3 is made up of 15 amino acids. Germline values: CDR1 MNHEY, CDR2 SVGEGT. The CDR3 is CASSYGQGLNQPQHF. CDR3 DNA sequence: TGTGCCAGCAGTTACGGCCAGGGGTTGAATCAGCCCCAGCATTTT.

The chain is built from TRBV3-1 (or the pseudogene TRBV3-2) and TRBJ2-7; D is unresolved. V was cut by 1 base and J by 5 bases, with 3 bases left in between. The CDR3 contains 11 residues. The germline V gene has CDR1 LGHDT and CDR2 YNNKEL (reference sequence). The CDR3 DNA reads TGTGCCAGCAGCCAAGTTAACGAGCAGTACTTC. It codes for CASSQVNEQYF.